The 10 T cell receptor beta chains below all came from one sample that was sequenced in a study of Graves' ophthalmopathy and Graves' hyperthyroidism. CDR3 regions of TCR beta were amplified from RNA transcripts. RT-PCR with HTBI primers came first, then second-round multiplex PCR. TCRdb called the multiplex PCR reads again in MiXCR, with one record for every CDR3 protein. The sample shows some 1.1 million distinct CDR3 sequences, about 35% of them seen only once. The sequenced sample was peripheral blood or thyroid tissue (not recorded which). The receptors derive from an adult man with Graves' hyperthyroidism.

This clonotype was counted a few times. This sequence joins TRBV2 and TRBJ2-6; D ambiguous. This CDR3 is 16 amino acids long. Germline V CDR1 and CDR2: SNHLY, FYNNEI. V gave up 6 bases and J gave up 0 bases, with 12 bases separating them. Here the CDR3 reads CASSLRVTSGANVLTF. The CDR3 DNA reads as TGTGCCAGCAGCTTACGAGTCACCTCTGGGGCCAACGTCCTGACTTTC.

In this sample, this clonotype turned up many times. The chain couples TRBV20-1 to TRBJ1-4; no clear D gene. The germline V and J ends were trimmed by 4 bases and 6 bases, with 12 bases remaining between them. The CDR3 covers 13 residues. CDR1 is DFQATT, CDR2 SNEGSKA, per germline (reference sequence). CDR3 loop: CSATGRDYEKLFF. The CDR3 nucleotides read TGCAGTGCTACGGGGAGGGATTATGAAAAACTGTTTTTT.

This chain connects TRBV9 to TRBJ2-4, with TRBD2 identical over 13 bases. Germline assignment: CDR1 SGDLS and CDR2 YYNGEE. V shed 4 bases, J shed 1 base, and the junction held 5 bases outside the gene matches. The CDR3 loop spans 17 amino acids. CDR3: CASSPSTSGGAKNIQYF. The CDR3 bases are TGTGCCAGCAGCCCGTCGACTAGCGGGGGGGCCAAAAACATTCAGTACTTC.

The chain links TRBV5-4 to TRBJ1-4, with a tentative D call TRBD1 (5 bases). The CDR3 is 15 amino acids. Germline V lookup: CDR1 SGHNT, CDR2 YYREEE (reference sequence). Trimming left V 4 bases short and J 5 bases short, with 15 bases between. CDR3 DNA: TGTGCCAGCAGCGGAAGCCCGGGGCCAAATGAAAAACTGTTTTTT. It translates to CASSGSPGPNEKLFF.

The chain is built from TRBV5-1 and TRBJ1-5, with 7 positions matching TRBD1. With V trimmed by 0 bases and J by 5 bases, 11 bases remained unmatched. The CDR3 loop spans 17 amino acids. Germline V gene lookup returns CDR1 SGHRS and CDR2 YFSETQ. The CDR3 is CASSLVPVTGPYQPQHF. CDR3 sequence (DNA): TGCGCCAGCAGCTTGGTCCCTGTGACAGGGCCATATCAGCCCCAGCATTTT.

V gene TRBV20-1 combines with J gene TRBJ2-7, with D perhaps assigned TRBD1 or TRBD2 (5 bases each). This CDR3 region has 16 residues. Germline CDR1 is DFQATT and CDR2 is SNEGSKA (reference sequence). Trimming removed 0 bases at V and 3 bases at J, with 18 bases between. CDR3 nucleotides: TGCAGTGCTAGAGATCTAGTAGGGGACCACCTCTACGAGCAGTACTTC. It specifies CSARDLVGDHLYEQYF.

This clonotype was counted many times. The chain carries TRBV10-3 and TRBJ2-7; D may be TRBD2 (5 bases). Per germline, CDR1 ENHRY and CDR2 SYGVKD. The germline V and J ends were trimmed by 4 bases and 4 bases, with 11 bases remaining between them. The CDR3 contains 13 residues. The CDR3 DNA follows: TGTGCCATCAGTGCCGGGATCGGGTACGAGCAGTACTTC. Encoded protein: CAISAGIGYEQYF.

This clonotype has just a few counts. The chain carries TRBV29-1 and TRBJ2-3; D gene uncertain. CDR1 is SQVTM, CDR2 ANQGSEA, per germline. The V end lost 0 bases, the J end lost 4 bases, and 14 bases lay between the germline ends. This CDR3 comprises 15 residues. The CDR3 spells CSVEDIASGADTQYF. Here the CDR3 DNA reads TGCAGCGTTGAAGATATAGCTAGTGGGGCAGATACGCAGTATTTT.

The chain has TRBV10-3 and TRBJ2-6; D gene ambiguous. Germline V lookup: CDR1 ENHRY, CDR2 SYGVKD. V was clipped by 6 bases and J by 3 bases, with 18 bases between them. This CDR3 is 17 amino acids long. In DNA, the CDR3 is TGTGCCATCAGAAAGCAAGGGTCTAACTATGGGGCCAACGTCCTGACTTTC. This translates into CAIRKQGSNYGANVLTF.

The chain combines TRBV6-6 with TRBJ1-1; D might be TRBD1 (5 bases). This CDR3 has 14 residues. Germline V gives CDR1 MNHNY, CDR2 SVGAGI (reference sequence). Deletions cut 5 bases from V and 3 bases from J, with 13 bases between. The CDR3 region has the DNA TGTGCCAGCAGTAGGCCGGGGCGATACACTGAAGCTTTCTTT. Its protein is CASSRPGRYTEAFF.